This T cell receptor beta chain is drawn from a study of T cells in Graves' hyperthyroidism and ophthalmopathy. Study findings and constraints: Among clonotypes expanded in thyroid above 0.001, most were also found in blood.

The study excluded patients with uncontrolled infection, other autoimmune disease, pregnancy or lactation. Clinical symptoms, serum thyroxine and TRAb, thyroid ultrasound and orbital computed tomography were used for the diagnoses. What was amplified from RNA transcripts were TCR beta CDR3 regions. TCR CDR3 underwent first-round RT-PCR with the HTBI primer set. TCRdb independently ran MiXCR on the multiplex PCR reads; one entry per CDR3 protein. Of 550,000 to 700,000 distinct CDR3 sequences listed, 46% are singletons. This clonotype was recorded at least ten times. What it recognizes is unknown. V was cut by 0 bases and J by 4 bases, with 3 bases left in between. The germline V gene has CDR1 MNHNS and CDR2 SASEGT. This CDR3 is 13 amino acids long.

The V and J genes are TRBV6-1 and TRBJ2-2; no firm D call. The sequence derives from an adult woman with Graves' disease, either hyperthyroidism or ophthalmopathy (not recorded which). Input material: peripheral blood or thyroid tissue (not recorded which). CDR3 in DNA: TGTGCCAGCAGTGAAGCGAGCACCGGGGAGCTGTTTTTT. Residues: CASSEASTGELFF.